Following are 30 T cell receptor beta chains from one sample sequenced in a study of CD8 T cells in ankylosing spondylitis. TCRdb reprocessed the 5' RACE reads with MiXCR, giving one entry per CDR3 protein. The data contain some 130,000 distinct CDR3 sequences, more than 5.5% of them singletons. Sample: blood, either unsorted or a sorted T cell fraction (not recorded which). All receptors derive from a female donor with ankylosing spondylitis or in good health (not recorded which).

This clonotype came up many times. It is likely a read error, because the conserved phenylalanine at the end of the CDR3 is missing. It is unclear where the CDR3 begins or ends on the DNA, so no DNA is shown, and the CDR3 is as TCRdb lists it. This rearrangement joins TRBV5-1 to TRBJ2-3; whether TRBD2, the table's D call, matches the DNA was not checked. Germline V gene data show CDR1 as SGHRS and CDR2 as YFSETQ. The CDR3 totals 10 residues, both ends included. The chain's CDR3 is CASSLTGGLS.

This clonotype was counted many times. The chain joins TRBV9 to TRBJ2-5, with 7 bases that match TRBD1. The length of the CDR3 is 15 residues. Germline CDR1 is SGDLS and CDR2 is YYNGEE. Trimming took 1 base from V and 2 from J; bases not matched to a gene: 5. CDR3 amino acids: CASSVQGVGQETQYF. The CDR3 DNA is TGTGCCAGCAGCGTACAGGGGGTGGGTCAAGAGACCCAGTACTTC.

The CDR3 DNA is TGTGCCAGCAGCTTATTATCTCCGACAGTAACTAATGAAAAACTGTTTTTT. Protein product: CASSLLSPTVTNEKLFF. This chain connects TRBV7-8 to TRBJ1-4; TRBD1 is a possible D gene (5 bases). CDR1 and CDR2 (germline): SGHVS, FQNEAQ. The V end lost 2 bases, the J end lost 1 base, and 14 bases lay between the germline ends. This CDR3 comprises 17 residues.

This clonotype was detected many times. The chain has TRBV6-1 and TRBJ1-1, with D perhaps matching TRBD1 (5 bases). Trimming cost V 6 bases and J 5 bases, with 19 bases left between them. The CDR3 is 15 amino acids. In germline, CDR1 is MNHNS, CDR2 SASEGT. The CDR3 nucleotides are TGTGCCAGCAGCCCACAGACAGCCGCGCTTACTGAAGCTTTCTTT. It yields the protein CASSPQTAALTEAFF.

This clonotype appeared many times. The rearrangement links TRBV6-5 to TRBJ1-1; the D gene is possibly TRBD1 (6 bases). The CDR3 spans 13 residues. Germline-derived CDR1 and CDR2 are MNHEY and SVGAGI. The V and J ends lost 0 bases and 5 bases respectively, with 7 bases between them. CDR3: CASSYSGQTEAFF. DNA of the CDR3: TGTGCCAGCAGTTACTCCGGACAGACTGAAGCTTTCTTT.

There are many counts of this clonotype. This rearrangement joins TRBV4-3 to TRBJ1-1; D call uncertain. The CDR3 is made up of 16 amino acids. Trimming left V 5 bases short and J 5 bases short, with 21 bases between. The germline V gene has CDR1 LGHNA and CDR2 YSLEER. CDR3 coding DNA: TGCGCCAGCAGCTCAGTGTTGACGGACCCGATAACTGAAGCTTTCTTT. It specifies CASSSVLTDPITEAFF.

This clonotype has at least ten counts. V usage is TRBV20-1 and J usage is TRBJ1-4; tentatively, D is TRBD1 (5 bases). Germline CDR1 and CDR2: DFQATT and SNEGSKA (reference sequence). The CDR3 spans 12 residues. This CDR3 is CSGGHRNEKLFF. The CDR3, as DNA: TGCAGCGGTGGACACCGTAATGAAAAACTGTTTTTT.

CDR3: CASSLDSQGPYEQYF. The CDR3 nucleotides are TGTGCCAGCAGCTTAGATTCCCAGGGGCCCTACGAGCAGTACTTC. V gene TRBV7-9 combines with J gene TRBJ2-7; weak D call: TRBD1 (6 bases). Trimming left V 1 base short and J 2 bases short, with 12 bases between. Germline values: CDR1 SEHNR, CDR2 FQNEAQ (reference sequence). The CDR3 covers 15 residues. Drawing the rest from reference TRBV7-9 and TRBJ2-7, the complete variable domain is DTGVSQNPRHKITKRGQNVTFRCDPISEHNRLYWYRQTLGQGPEFLTYFQNEAQLEKSRLLSDRFSAERPKGSFSTLEIQRTEQGDSAMYLCASSLDSQGPYEQYFGPGTRLTVT.

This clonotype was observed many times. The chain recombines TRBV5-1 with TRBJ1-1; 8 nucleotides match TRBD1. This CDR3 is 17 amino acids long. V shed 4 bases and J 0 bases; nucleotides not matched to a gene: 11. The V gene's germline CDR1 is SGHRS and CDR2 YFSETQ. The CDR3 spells CASSTPRTGHLNTEAFF. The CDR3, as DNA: TGCGCCAGCAGCACCCCCCGGACAGGGCACTTGAACACTGAAGCTTTCTTT.

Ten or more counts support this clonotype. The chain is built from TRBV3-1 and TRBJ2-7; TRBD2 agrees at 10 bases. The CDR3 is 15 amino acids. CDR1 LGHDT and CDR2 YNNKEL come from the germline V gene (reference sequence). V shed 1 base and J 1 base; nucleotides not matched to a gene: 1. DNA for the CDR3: TGTGCCAGCAGCCAAGTAGCGGGGGGTTCCTACGAGCAGTACTTC. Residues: CASSQVAGGSYEQYF.

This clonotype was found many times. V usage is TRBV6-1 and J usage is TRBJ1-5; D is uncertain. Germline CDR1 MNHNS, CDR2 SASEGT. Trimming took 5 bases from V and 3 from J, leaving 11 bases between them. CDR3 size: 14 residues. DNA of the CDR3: TGTGCCAGCAGTCTCTACATGGACAATCAGCCCCAGCATTTT. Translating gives CASSLYMDNQPQHF.

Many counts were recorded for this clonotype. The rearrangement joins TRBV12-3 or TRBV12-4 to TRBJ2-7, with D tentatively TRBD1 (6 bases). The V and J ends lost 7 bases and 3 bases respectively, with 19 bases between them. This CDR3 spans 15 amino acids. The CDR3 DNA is TGTGCCAGCATTATCTCCCACAGGGTGTGCTACGAGCAGTACTTC. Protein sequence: CASIISHRVCYEQYF.

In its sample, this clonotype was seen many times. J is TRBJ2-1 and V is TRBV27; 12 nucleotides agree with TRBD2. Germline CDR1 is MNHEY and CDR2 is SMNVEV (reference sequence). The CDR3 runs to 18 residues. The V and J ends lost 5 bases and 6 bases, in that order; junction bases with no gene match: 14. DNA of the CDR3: TGTGCCAGCAGTCCACCCCGCCCCGGACTAGCGGGGTTCAATGAGCAGTTCTTC. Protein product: CASSPPRPGLAGFNEQFF.

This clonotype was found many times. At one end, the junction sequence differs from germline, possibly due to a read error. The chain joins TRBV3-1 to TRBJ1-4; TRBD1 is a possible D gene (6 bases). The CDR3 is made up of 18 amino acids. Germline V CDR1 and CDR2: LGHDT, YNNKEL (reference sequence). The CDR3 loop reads CASSQEPTFGQINEKLSF. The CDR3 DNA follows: TGTGCCAGCAGCCAAGAACCCACTTTCGGACAGATTAATGAAAAACTGTCTTTT.

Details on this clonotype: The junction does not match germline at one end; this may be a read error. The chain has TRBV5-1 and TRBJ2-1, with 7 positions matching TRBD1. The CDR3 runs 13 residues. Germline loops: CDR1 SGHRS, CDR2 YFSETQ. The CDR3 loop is CASSSSWDSEQLF. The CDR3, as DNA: TGCGCCAGCAGCTCCTCCTGGGACAGTGAGCAGCTCTTC. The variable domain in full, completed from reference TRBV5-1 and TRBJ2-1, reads KAGVTQTPRYLIKTRGQQVTLSCSPISGHRSVSWYQQTPGQGLQFLFEYFSETQRNKGNFPGRFSGRQFSNSRSEMNVSTLELGDSALYLCASSSSWDSEQLFGPGTRLTVL.

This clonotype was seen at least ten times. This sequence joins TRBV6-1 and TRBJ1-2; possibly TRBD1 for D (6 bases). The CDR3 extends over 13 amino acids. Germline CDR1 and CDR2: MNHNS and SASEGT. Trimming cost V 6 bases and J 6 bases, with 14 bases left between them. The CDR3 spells CASRMDSSDGYTF. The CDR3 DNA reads TGTGCCAGCAGAATGGACAGTTCGGATGGCTACACCTTC.

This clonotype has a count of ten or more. The CDR3 protein is CASSQDRTHEQYF. The CDR3 DNA reads TGCGCCAGCAGCCAAGATAGGACTCACGAGCAGTACTTC. This chain connects TRBV4-1 to TRBJ2-7, with a possible D match to TRBD2 (5 bases). This CDR3 is built from 13 residues. CDR1 MGHRA and CDR2 YSYEKL come from the germline V gene. V lost 0 bases and J lost 5, with 8 bases in between.

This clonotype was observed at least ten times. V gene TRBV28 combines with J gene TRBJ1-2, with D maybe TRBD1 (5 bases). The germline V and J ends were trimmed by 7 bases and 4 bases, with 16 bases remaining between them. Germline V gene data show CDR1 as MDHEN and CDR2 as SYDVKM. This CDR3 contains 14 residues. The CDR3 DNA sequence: TGTGCCAGCACCACATCTAGGGGTATCTATGGCTACACCTTC. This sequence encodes CASTTSRGIYGYTF.

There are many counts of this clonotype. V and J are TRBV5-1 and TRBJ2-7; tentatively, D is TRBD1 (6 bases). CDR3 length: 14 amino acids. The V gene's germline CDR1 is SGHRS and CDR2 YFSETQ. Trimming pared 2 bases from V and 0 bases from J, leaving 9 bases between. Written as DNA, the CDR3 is TGCGCCAGCAGCTTACAGGGCCTCTCCTACGAGCAGTACTTC. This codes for CASSLQGLSYEQYF. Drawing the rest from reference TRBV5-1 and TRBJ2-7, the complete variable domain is KAGVTQTPRYLIKTRGQQVTLSCSPISGHRSVSWYQQTPGQGLQFLFEYFSETQRNKGNFPGRFSGRQFSNSRSEMNVSTLELGDSALYLCASSLQGLSYEQYFGPGTRLTVT.

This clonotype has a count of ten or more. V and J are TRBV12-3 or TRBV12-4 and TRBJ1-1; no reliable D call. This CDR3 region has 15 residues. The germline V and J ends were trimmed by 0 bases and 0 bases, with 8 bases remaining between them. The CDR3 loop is CASSLARALNTEAFF. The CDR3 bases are TGTGCCAGCAGTTTAGCCCGGGCGCTGAACACTGAAGCTTTCTTT.

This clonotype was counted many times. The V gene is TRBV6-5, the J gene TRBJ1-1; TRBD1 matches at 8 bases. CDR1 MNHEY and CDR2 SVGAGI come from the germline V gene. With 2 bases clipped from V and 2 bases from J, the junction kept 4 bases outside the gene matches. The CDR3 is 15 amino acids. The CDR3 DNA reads TGTGCCAGCAGTTACCCGACAGGGGTTAACACTGAAGCTTTCTTT. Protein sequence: CASSYPTGVNTEAFF.

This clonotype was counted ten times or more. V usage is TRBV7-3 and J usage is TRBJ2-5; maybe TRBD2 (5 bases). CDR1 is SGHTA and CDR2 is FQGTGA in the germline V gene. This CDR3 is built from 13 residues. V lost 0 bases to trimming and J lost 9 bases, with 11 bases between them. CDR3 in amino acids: CASSLTWERPQYF. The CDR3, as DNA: TGTGCCAGCAGCTTAACATGGGAGAGACCCCAGTACTTC.

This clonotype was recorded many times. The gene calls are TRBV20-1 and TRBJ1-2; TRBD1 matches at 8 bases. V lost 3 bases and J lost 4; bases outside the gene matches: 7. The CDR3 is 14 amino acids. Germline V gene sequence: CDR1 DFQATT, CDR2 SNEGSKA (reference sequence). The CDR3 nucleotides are TGCAGTGCTAGGCCCGACAGGGGACTCTATGGCTACACCTTC. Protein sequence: CSARPDRGLYGYTF.

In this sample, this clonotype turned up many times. CDR3 residues: CASSLKAGVSSPLHF. Here the CDR3 DNA reads TGTGCCAGCAGTTTAAAGGCAGGGGTCAGTTCACCCCTCCACTTT. The chain links TRBV28 to TRBJ1-6; TRBD1 is a possible D gene (6 bases). The CDR3 covers 15 residues. CDR1 is MDHEN and CDR2 is SYDVKM in the germline V gene. V was shortened by 2 bases and J by 9 bases, with 14 bases between the two germline ends.

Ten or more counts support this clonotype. CDR3 sequence (DNA): TGTGCCAGCAGCGAATTGGGCGGTGGGGGATTCACAGATACGCAGTATTTT. This codes for CASSELGGGGFTDTQYF. J is TRBJ2-3 and V is TRBV3-1; tentatively, D is TRBD1 or TRBD2 (5 bases each). Germline loops: CDR1 LGHDT, CDR2 YNNKEL (reference sequence). Trimming removed 5 bases from V and 2 bases from J, with 20 bases in between. The CDR3 totals 17 residues.

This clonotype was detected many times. The CDR3 reads CASSLAGDRTDTQYF. The DNA for the CDR3 is TGCGCCAGCAGCTTGGCCGGGGACCGCACAGATACGCAGTATTTT. This rearrangement joins TRBV5-1 to TRBJ2-3; tentatively, D is TRBD1 or TRBD2 (5 bases each). Trimming stripped 0 bases from V and 1 base from J, with 9 bases between. The CDR3 is 15 residues long. Germline lookup yields CDR1 SGHRS and CDR2 YFSETQ.

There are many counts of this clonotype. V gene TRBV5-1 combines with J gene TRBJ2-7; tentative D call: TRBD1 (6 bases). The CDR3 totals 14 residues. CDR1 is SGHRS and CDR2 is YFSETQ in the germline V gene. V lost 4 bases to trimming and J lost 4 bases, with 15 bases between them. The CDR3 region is CASSQTGTPYEQYF. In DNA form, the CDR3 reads TGCGCCAGCAGCCAGACCGGGACACCTTACGAGCAGTACTTC.

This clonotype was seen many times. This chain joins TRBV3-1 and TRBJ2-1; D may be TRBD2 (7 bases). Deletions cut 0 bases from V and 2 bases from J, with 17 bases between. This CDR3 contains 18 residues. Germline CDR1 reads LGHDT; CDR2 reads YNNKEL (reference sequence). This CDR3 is CASSQERGGPFTYNEQFF. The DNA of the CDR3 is TGTGCCAGCAGCCAAGAGAGGGGGGGTCCCTTCACCTACAATGAGCAGTTCTTC.

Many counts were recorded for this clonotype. Here the CDR3 reads CASSVAPWTVGNTIYF. The CDR3, as DNA: TGTGCCAGCAGCGTAGCCCCCTGGACAGTTGGAAACACCATATATTTT. V and J are TRBV9 and TRBJ1-3; TRBD1 might be the D (6 bases). Germline CDR1 and CDR2: SGDLS and YYNGEE. The CDR3 totals 16 residues. V lost 0 bases and J lost 3, with 13 bases in between.

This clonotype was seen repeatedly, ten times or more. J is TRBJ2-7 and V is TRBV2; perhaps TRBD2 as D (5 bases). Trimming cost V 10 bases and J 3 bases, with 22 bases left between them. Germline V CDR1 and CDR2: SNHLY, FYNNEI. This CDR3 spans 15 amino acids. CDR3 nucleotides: TGTGCCACCCGGGTCAACGGCGGGCCCTTCTACGAGCAGTACTTC. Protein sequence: CATRVNGGPFYEQYF.